Below are 32 T cell receptor beta chains sequenced from a single sample in a study of identical twins. MiXCR was run by TCRdb on the 5' RACE reads, yielding one entry per CDR3 protein. In the table there are roughly 500,000 distinct CDR3 sequences, roughly 21% of which are singletons. This same sample was also taken into another study, of T cells expressing NK-cell markers.

Source material: CD4+ T cells sorted from blood. Receptors were obtained from a woman aged 18-35 years in good health.

The chain employs TRBV5-6 and TRBJ2-1, with 9 bases lining up with TRBD2. Losses at the gene ends were 1 base for V and 6 bases for J; bases not matched to a gene: 2. Germline CDR1 SGHDT, CDR2 YYEEEE. This CDR3 is built from 14 residues. The CDR3 DNA is TGTGCCAGCAGCTTGTATAGCGGGGGCAATGAGCAGTTCTTC. This codes for CASSLYSGGNEQFF.

This CDR3 is CASSLTWGDNSPLHF. CDR3 coding DNA: TGTGCCAGCAGCTTAACTTGGGGGGATAATTCACCCCTCCACTTT. The V gene is TRBV7-9, the J gene TRBJ1-6; D possibly corresponds to TRBD1 (5 bases). Germline CDR1 and CDR2: SEHNR and FQNEAQ (reference sequence). CDR3 length equals 15 residues. V dropped 2 bases and J dropped 5 bases, with 10 bases sitting between them.

This chain uses TRBV10-2 with TRBJ2-5; TRBD2 agrees at 12 bases. The V and J ends lost 4 bases and 1 base, in that order; junction bases with no gene match: 7. CDR3 length: 17 residues. The germline V gene encodes CDR1 WSHSY and CDR2 SAAADI. CDR3 sequence (DNA): TGCGCCAGCAGTGCGGGACTAGCGGGCGAAGCCCAAGAGACCCAGTACTTC. This translates into CASSAGLAGEAQETQYF.

The rearrangement links TRBV7-6 to TRBJ2-3; 7 bases fit TRBD1. This CDR3 contains 15 residues. Unmatched junction bases numbered 3, after V lost 1 base and J lost 2 bases. Germline loops: CDR1 SGHVS, CDR2 FNYEAQ. The CDR3 protein is CASSLGGQPTDTQYF. The CDR3 DNA is TGTGCCAGCAGCTTAGGGGGACAGCCCACAGATACGCAGTATTTT.

The chain is built from TRBV20-1 and TRBJ2-3; 12 bases fit TRBD2. Germline V gene data show CDR1 as DFQATT and CDR2 as SNEGSKA (reference sequence). This CDR3 contains 14 residues. J was trimmed by 4 bases and V by 6 bases; bases with no gene match: 5. CDR3 in DNA: TGCAGTGCGAGTACTAGCGGGAGGCCAGATACGCAGTATTTT. Protein product: CSASTSGRPDTQYF.

This clonotype was observed many times. V is TRBV24-1 and J is TRBJ2-1, with TRBD2 as a possible D gene (6 bases). V lost 1 base, J lost 12 bases, and 9 bases lay in between. Germline assignment: CDR1 KGHDR and CDR2 SFDVKD. The CDR3 length is 12 residues. The CDR3 loop reads CATSDFRGTQFF. CDR3 sequence (DNA): TGTGCCACCAGTGATTTTCGGGGGACGCAGTTCTTC.

The chain joins TRBV7-2 to TRBJ2-2; no clear D gene. The V and J ends lost 5 bases and 4 bases respectively, with 5 bases between them. CDR3 length: 12 residues. CDR1 is SGHTA and CDR2 is FQGNSA in the germline V gene. The CDR3 region has the DNA TGTGCCAGCAGCCGGTTCACCGGGGAGCTGTTTTTT. It yields the protein CASSRFTGELFF.

This chain joins TRBV20-1 and TRBJ2-2; the D gene is possibly TRBD1 (7 bases). V was pared by 5 bases and J by 4 bases, with 14 bases between. This CDR3 is built from 14 residues. Germline V lookup: CDR1 DFQATT, CDR2 SNEGSKA (reference sequence). The CDR3: CSAFGTAGTGELFF. As DNA, the CDR3 is TGCAGTGCTTTCGGGACAGCGGGCACCGGGGAGCTGTTTTTT.

The J gene is TRBJ1-2, the V gene TRBV6-5; D may be TRBD1 (5 bases). Germline lookup yields CDR1 MNHEY and CDR2 SVGAGI. The CDR3 has 14 residues. Between the trimmed V and J ends, which lost 2 bases and 3 bases, there was a span of 10 bases. CDR3 residues: CASSYGRGDYGYTF. The CDR3 region has the DNA TGTGCCAGCAGTTACGGCCGAGGGGACTATGGCTACACCTTC.

This clonotype has only a few counts. J is TRBJ2-3 and V is TRBV12-3 or TRBV12-4, with a possible D match to TRBD1 (6 bases). Between the trimmed V and J ends, which lost 0 bases and 3 bases, there was a span of 10 bases. The length of the CDR3 is 15 residues. CDR3 loop: CASSLATGRTDTQYF. Here the CDR3 DNA reads TGTGCCAGCAGTTTAGCTACAGGGAGAACAGATACGCAGTATTTT.

In this sample, this clonotype turned up a few times. The chain carries TRBV11-1 and TRBJ2-1; D uncertain. CDR1 and CDR2 from the germline V gene are SGHAT and FQDESV (reference sequence). V was cut by 4 bases and J by 8 bases, with 9 bases left in between. CDR3 length equals 12 residues. The CDR3 region is CASSSSWDEQFF. The CDR3 DNA reads as TGTGCCAGCAGCTCATCGTGGGATGAGCAGTTCTTC.

This clonotype was detected many times. The chain combines TRBV29-1 with TRBJ1-5; no firm D call. CDR1 SQVTM and CDR2 ANQGSEA come from the germline V gene. Trimming cost V 4 bases and J 0 bases, with 7 bases left between them. The CDR3 consists of 13 residues. CDR3 sequence: CSVVTDSNQPQHF. CDR3 DNA sequence: TGCAGCGTTGTGACGGATAGCAATCAGCCCCAGCATTTT.

The chain links TRBV5-1 to TRBJ1-1, with D hard to call. V dropped 1 base and J dropped 2 bases, with 9 bases sitting between them. Germline values: CDR1 SGHRS, CDR2 YFSETQ. This CDR3 has 14 residues. The CDR3 protein is CASSLSRYNTEAFF. CDR3 DNA sequence: TGCGCCAGCAGCTTGAGCAGATACAACACTGAAGCTTTCTTT.

In its sample, this clonotype was seen a few times. V gene TRBV7-9 combines with J gene TRBJ2-4, with 10 positions matching TRBD2. Germline V CDR1 and CDR2: SEHNR, FQNEAQ (reference sequence). V dropped 5 bases and J dropped 6; count of bases not matched to a gene: 10. This CDR3 is built from 16 residues. CDR3: CASSPATGLAINIQYF. CDR3 nucleotide sequence: TGTGCCAGCAGCCCCGCTACGGGACTAGCGATAAACATTCAGTACTTC.

This sequence joins TRBV20-1 and TRBJ2-1, with unresolved D. V was clipped by 1 base and J by 6 bases, with 4 bases between them. Germline V gene lookup returns CDR1 DFQATT and CDR2 SNEGSKA (reference sequence). The CDR3 length is 11 residues. The CDR3: CSARAVNEQFF. In nucleotides, the CDR3 is TGCAGTGCTAGAGCGGTCAATGAGCAGTTCTTC.

Concerning this clonotype itself: One end of the junction varies from germline; a read error may be responsible. The CDR3 DNA reads TGTGCTAGCAGCCCAACAGGGTTGGGGACCCAGTACTTC. It specifies CASSPTGLGTQYF. The rearrangement uses TRBV7-7 and TRBJ2-5, with D maybe TRBD1 (6 bases). Germline V gene data show CDR1 as SSHAT and CDR2 as FNYEAQ (reference sequence). This CDR3 has 13 amino acids.

The chain recombines TRBV29-1 with TRBJ2-3; 8 bases align to TRBD2. CDR3 length: 14 residues. Per the germline V gene, CDR1 is SQVTM and CDR2 is ANQGSEA. The V and J ends lost 6 bases and 0 bases, in that order; junction bases with no gene match: 5. The CDR3 DNA follows: TGCAGCGTAATTAGCGGGACTAGCACAGATACGCAGTATTTT. It yields the protein CSVISGTSTDTQYF.

In its sample, this clonotype was seen many times. The chain uses TRBV7-9 and TRBJ1-3; 7 bases align to TRBD1. Germline CDR1 and CDR2: SEHNR and FQNEAQ (reference sequence). The trim removed 5 bases at V and 4 bases at J, leaving 8 bases unmatched. The CDR3 is made up of 15 amino acids. This CDR3 is CASSRGTVQGNTIYF. CDR3 DNA: TGTGCCAGCAGCAGGGGGACAGTCCAAGGAAACACCATATATTTT.

This clonotype was counted between two and nine times. The V and J genes are TRBV4-1 and TRBJ2-7, with D unresolved. This CDR3 has 15 residues. The V end lost 2 bases, the J end lost 0 bases, and 11 bases lay between the germline ends. CDR1 is MGHRA and CDR2 is YSYEKL in the germline V gene. DNA for the CDR3: TGCGCCAGCAGCCAACGGGCAGGAGACTCCTACGAGCAGTACTTC. Encoded protein: CASSQRAGDSYEQYF.

This clonotype was picked up a small number of times. The chain carries TRBV20-1 and TRBJ2-3, with D perhaps TRBD1 (6 bases). Germline-derived CDR1 and CDR2 are DFQATT and SNEGSKA (reference sequence). V gave up 5 bases and J gave up 0 bases, with 15 bases separating them. This CDR3 is built from 15 residues. In nucleotides, the CDR3 is TGCAGTGCTGCACCGTGGGGGCCCAGCACAGATACGCAGTATTTT. It is translated as CSAAPWGPSTDTQYF.

V gene TRBV5-1 combines with J gene TRBJ2-3, with 10 bases identical to TRBD1. Trimming removed 3 bases from V and 1 base from J; junction bases left unmatched: 2. This CDR3 contains 15 residues. Germline CDR1 is SGHRS and CDR2 is YFSETQ. Here the CDR3 DNA reads TGCGCCAGCAGCTCCGGGACAGGGGGCACAGATACGCAGTATTTT. As protein: CASSSGTGGTDTQYF.

The chain joins TRBV11-2 to TRBJ2-7; 8 bases align to TRBD1. Per the germline V gene, CDR1 is SGHAT and CDR2 is FQNNGV. V trimming: 5 bases; J trimming: 5 bases; junction bases outside the gene matches: 8. The CDR3 has 14 amino acids. CDR3 region: CASSQHPTGDEQYF. The CDR3 nucleotides are TGTGCCAGCAGCCAACACCCGACAGGGGACGAGCAGTACTTC.

DNA of the CDR3: TGTGCCAGCAGTGAAGTTTTGCAGACCCAGTACTTC. Translation gives CASSEVLQTQYF. The V gene is TRBV6-1, the J gene TRBJ2-5; D remains ambiguous. The CDR3 runs to 12 residues. Trimming removed 1 base from V and 6 bases from J, with 6 bases in between. Germline V gene sequence: CDR1 MNHNS, CDR2 SASEGT.

Here the CDR3 reads CASSPTAGGSPLHF. CDR3 nucleotides: TGTGCCAGCTCACCAACCGCCGGAGGTTCACCCCTCCACTTT. This sequence joins TRBV18 and TRBJ1-6; D unresolved. The CDR3 extends over 14 amino acids. Germline V gene sequence: CDR1 KGHSH, CDR2 LQKENI. Trimming removed 2 bases from V and 9 bases from J, with 11 bases in between.

The chain combines TRBV9 with TRBJ1-1, with TRBD1 identical over 7 bases. The CDR3 has 15 residues. V was clipped by 4 bases and J by 3 bases; unmatched bases: 9. Germline loops: CDR1 SGDLS, CDR2 YYNGEE. CDR3 loop: CASSPQGGAHTEAFF. Written as DNA, the CDR3 is TGTGCCAGCAGCCCCCAGGGGGGAGCACACACTGAAGCTTTCTTT.

The sample holds many counts of this clonotype. The chain combines TRBV5-6 with TRBJ2-1, with a possible D match to TRBD2 (6 bases). Trimming cost V 5 bases and J 6 bases, with 18 bases left between them. Germline CDR1 SGHDT, CDR2 YYEEEE. The CDR3 has 15 amino acids. The CDR3 is CASSFSGTFPNEQFF. As DNA, the CDR3 is TGTGCCAGCAGTTTTAGCGGAACTTTTCCCAATGAGCAGTTCTTC.

The chain employs TRBV10-2 and TRBJ2-1, with 8 bases lining up with TRBD2. Germline V gene sequence: CDR1 WSHSY, CDR2 SAAADI. CDR3 size: 14 residues. V gave up 3 bases and J gave up 4 bases; unmatched junction bases: 2. CDR3 amino acids: CASSEIAGYNEQFF. Here the CDR3 DNA reads TGCGCCAGCAGTGAAATAGCGGGATACAATGAGCAGTTCTTC.

The genes are TRBV10-3 and TRBJ2-3, with 9 bases fitting TRBD1. The germline CDR1 and CDR2 sequences are ENHRY and SYGVKD. The CDR3 is 16 amino acids. The junction had 7 bases not matched to a gene; V was cut back by 6 bases and J by 0 bases. The CDR3 nucleotides read TGTGCCATCAGCGGGGGGACAGGGTCTAGCACAGATACGCAGTATTTT. Amino acid sequence: CAISGGTGSSTDTQYF.

The sample holds many counts of this clonotype. The chain is built from TRBV5-1 and TRBJ1-2; D unresolved. The ends were cut back, 0 bases at V and 8 bases at J, with 8 bases in the middle. The CDR3 contains 12 residues. Germline CDR1 is SGHRS and CDR2 is YFSETQ. CDR3 loop: CASSLGREGYTF. For the CDR3, the DNA is TGCGCCAGCAGCTTGGGCAGAGAAGGCTACACCTTC.

This clonotype was picked up a small number of times. The CDR3 nucleotides are TGTGCCAGCAGTGTAGGTGGTACGCAGTATTTT. Protein: CASSVGGTQYF. This rearrangement joins TRBV12-3 or TRBV12-4 to TRBJ2-3; the D is unclear. The CDR3 runs 11 residues. V was pared by 5 bases and J by 8 bases, with 8 bases between.

The chain has TRBV12-3 or TRBV12-4 and TRBJ2-2; either TRBD1 or TRBD2 may supply D (5 bases each). The germline V and J ends were trimmed by 2 bases and 8 bases, with 9 bases remaining between them. CDR3 size: 13 residues. The CDR3 here is CASSLWDEGELFF. DNA of the CDR3: TGTGCCAGCAGTTTATGGGACGAAGGGGAGCTGTTTTTT.

This clonotype has just a few counts. This rearrangement joins TRBV5-5 to TRBJ2-7, with 8 bases matching TRBD2. The CDR3 covers 18 residues. V shed 3 bases, J shed 2 bases, and the junction held 16 bases outside the gene matches. Germline CDR1 reads SGHKS; CDR2 reads YYEKEE (reference sequence). The CDR3 DNA follows: TGTGCCAGCAGCTCCCCCCCTGGCCACGGGAGGGGCACCTACGAGCAGTACTTC. Amino acid sequence: CASSSPPGHGRGTYEQYF. The full variable domain, rest sourced from reference TRBV5-5 and TRBJ2-7, is DAGVTQSPTHLIKTRGQQVTLRCSPISGHKSVSWYQQVLGQGPQFIFQYYEKEERGRGNFPDRFSARQFPNYSSELNVNALLLGDSALYLCASSSPPGHGRGTYEQYFGPGTRLTVT.